A selection of T cell receptor beta chains follows, all from one sample in a study of T cells of healthy individuals. TCRdb itself ran the 5' RACE reads through MiXCR, one entry per CDR3 protein. The table lists about 41,000 distinct CDR3 sequences, approximately 4.5% of them singletons. The origin of the receptors is a human donor in good health. CDR3s include the opening cysteine and the closing phenylalanine or tryptophan. The D gene is left open where the match is weak. The listing skips clone size in some rows; elsewhere it reads once, few, many or a size class.

CDR3 | DNA | J | size | D | V
CASSLVRDTEAFF | TGCGCCAGCAGCTTGGTGAGGGACACTGAAGCTTTCTTT | TRBJ1-1 | many | - | TRBV5-1
CASSQAVTTQETQYF | TGTGCCAGCAGCCAAGCGGTGACTACCCAAGAGACCCAGTACTTC | TRBJ2-5 | few | - | TRBV3-1
CASRTGSTDTQYF | TGTGCCAGCAGGACAGGTAGTACAGATACGCAGTATTTT | TRBJ2-3 | - | - | TRBV2
CASSLGGAWTEAFF | TGTGCCAGCTCCTTGGGGGGGGCATGGACTGAAGCTTTCTTT | TRBJ1-1 | many | - | TRBV12-3/TRBV12-4
CASSYSEPGATFGRYTF | TGTGCCAGCAGTTACTCGGAACCTGGAGCAACCTTCGGGCGCTACACCTTC | TRBJ1-2 | - | - | TRBV6-6
CASSSRHRADTGELFF | TGTGCCAGCAGCTCACGGCACAGGGCGGACACCGGGGAGCTGTTTTTT | TRBJ2-2 | few | - | TRBV3-1
CSVERGAAMNTEAFF | TGCAGCGTTGAAAGGGGGGCGGCCATGAACACTGAAGCTTTCTTT | TRBJ1-1 | many | - | TRBV29-1
CAWSLNNEQFF | TGTGCCTGGAGCCTCAACAATGAGCAGTTCTTC | TRBJ2-1 | - | - | TRBV30
CSARLLRSSEDNEKFF | TGCAGTGCTAGGTTGTTACGGAGTAGCGAGGACAATGAGAAGTTCTTC | TRBJ2-1 | - | - | TRBV20-1
CASSQGRGTETQYF | TGTGCCAGCAGCCAGGGCAGGGGGACAGAGACCCAGTACTTC | TRBJ2-5 | many | TRBD1 | TRBV3-1
CASSQVGTPYGYTF | TGTGCCAGCAGCCAAGTGGGGACACCGTATGGCTACACCTTC | TRBJ1-2 | many | - | TRBV14
CASSLRGLAGPGPETQYF | TGTGCCAGCAGCTTGCGAGGCCTAGCGGGACCCGGGCCAGAGACCCAGTACTTC | TRBJ2-5 | few | TRBD2 | TRBV5-4
CSATGQVENIQYF | TGCAGTGCGACAGGACAGGTAGAAAACATTCAGTACTTC | TRBJ2-4 | few | TRBD1 | TRBV20-1
CASSLETGVIYEQFF | TGTGCCAGCAGCTTAGAAACGGGAGTAATCTATGAGCAGTTCTTC | TRBJ2-1 | many | - | TRBV7-3
CASSRNARAPEPQYF | TGTGCCAGCAGCCGAAACGCCCGGGCACCGGAGCCGCAGTACTTC | TRBJ2-7 | many | - | TRBV7-9
CASSQDLTSVSDTQYF | TGTGCCAGCAGCCAAGACCTGACTAGCGTATCGGATACGCAGTATTTT | TRBJ2-3 | few | TRBD2 | TRBV3-1
CASSLVTTGDGYTF | TGTGCCAGCAGCTTAGTAACGACAGGGGATGGCTACACCTTC | TRBJ1-2 | many | TRBD1 | TRBV7-8
CASRTSGRTVNEQFF | TGTGCCAGCCGGACTAGCGGGAGGACGGTGAATGAGCAGTTCTTC | TRBJ2-1 | many | TRBD2 | TRBV2
CASSLTQGQPQHF | TGTGCCAGCAGCTTGACACAAGGGCAGCCCCAGCATTTT | TRBJ1-5 | few | - | TRBV7-8
CASSPPGVGEQFF | TGTGCCAGCAGTCCCCCGGGGGTCGGTGAGCAGTTCTTC | TRBJ2-1 | many | - | TRBV12-3/TRBV12-4
CASSSGGGLPYQETQYF | TGTGCCAGCAGCTCCGGGGGCGGCCTACCGTACCAAGAGACCCAGTACTTC | TRBJ2-5 | - | - | TRBV7-2
CASSIGQLNYGYTF | TGTGCCAGCAGCATAGGACAGCTTAACTATGGCTACACCTTC | TRBJ1-2 | many | - | TRBV7-9
CASSQGARLGYEQYF | TGCGCCAGCAGCCAAGGGGCCCGGTTGGGCTACGAGCAGTACTTC | TRBJ2-7 | many | - | TRBV4-1
CASRGGGTDTQYF | TGTGCCAGCAGGGGAGGCGGCACAGATACGCAGTATTTT | TRBJ2-3 | few | - | TRBV5-4
CASSLGRQGTEQYF | TGTGCCAGCAGCTTGGGTCGTCAGGGCACCGAGCAGTACTTC | TRBJ2-7 | many | - | TRBV5-5
CSVRTSGEETQYF | TGCAGCGTGCGGACTAGCGGGGAAGAGACCCAGTACTTC | TRBJ2-5 | many | TRBD2 | TRBV29-1
CASSKAETAEAFF | TGTGCCAGCAGCAAAGCGGAAACAGCTGAAGCTTTCTTT | TRBJ1-1 | many | - | TRBV21-1
CSAPKARDSYEQYF | TGCAGTGCCCCGAAGGCTAGGGATTCCTACGAGCAGTACTTC | TRBJ2-7 | - | - | TRBV20-1
CASGLRDTSGNTIYF | TGTGCTAGTGGTCTTCGGGACACCTCTGGAAACACCATATATTTT | TRBJ1-3 | - | - | TRBV12-5
CASSPEEANVLTF | TGTGCCAGCAGCCCCGAAGAAGCCAACGTCCTGACTTTC | TRBJ2-6 | many | - | TRBV7-9
CATSDLNEQFF | TGTGCCACCAGTGATTTGAATGAGCAGTTCTTC | TRBJ2-1 | many | - | TRBV24-1
CASSLGWGDEETQYF | TGTGCCAGCAGCTTGGGCTGGGGGGACGAAGAGACCCAGTACTTC | TRBJ2-5 | many | - | TRBV5-5
CSARETEGNYEQYF | TGCAGTGCTAGAGAGACAGAGGGAAACTACGAGCAGTACTTC | TRBJ2-7 | medium-sized | - | TRBV20-1
CASSPLWGGSGNTIYF | TGTGCCAGCAGTCCCCTGTGGGGGGGCTCTGGAAACACCATATATTTT | TRBJ1-3 | - | - | TRBV2
CSATRGYEQYF | TGCAGTGCTACGCGGGGTTACGAGCAGTACTTC | TRBJ2-7 | many | - | TRBV20-1
CASTFPGRTEAFF | TGTGCCAGCACCTTCCCGGGGAGGACTGAAGCTTTCTTT | TRBJ1-1 | few | - | TRBV11-2
CASSLVGGVDQPQHF | TGCGCCAGCAGCTTGGTCGGCGGGGTTGATCAGCCCCAGCATTTT | TRBJ1-5 | few | - | TRBV5-1
CASCTGGTSPLHF | TGTGCCTCTTGTACAGGGGGTACTTCACCCCTCCACTTT | TRBJ1-6 | many | TRBD1 | TRBV12-3/TRBV12-4
CASSRGAGGYGANVLTF | TGTGCCAGCTCACGCGGTGCAGGGGGCTATGGGGCCAACGTCCTGACTTTC | TRBJ2-6 | few | TRBD1 | TRBV18
CASSYLPIAGTLYNEQFF | TGTGCCAGCAGTTACCTACCCATAGCGGGAACGCTCTACAATGAGCAGTTCTTC | TRBJ2-1 | many | TRBD2 | TRBV6-6
CASSLARTGGLYGYTF | TGTGCCAGCAGCTTGGCCAGGACAGGGGGCCTCTATGGCTACACCTTC | TRBJ1-2 | few | TRBD1 | TRBV5-4
CASSGGLTSTDTQYF | TGTGCCAGCAGCGGGGGACTAACAAGCACAGATACGCAGTATTTT | TRBJ2-3 | few | TRBD2 | TRBV5-8
CASSLVQTGQDTQYF | TGTGCCAGCAGCTTAGTGCAGACAGGGCAAGATACGCAGTATTTT | TRBJ2-3 | few | TRBD1 | TRBV7-9
CASRGDRETEAFF | TGTGCCAGCAGAGGGGACAGGGAAACTGAAGCTTTCTTT | TRBJ1-1 | many | TRBD1 | TRBV2
CASSRTTGTNQPQHF | TGTGCCAGCAGCCGGACGACAGGGACAAATCAGCCCCAGCATTTT | TRBJ1-5 | many | TRBD1 | TRBV11-2
CASSPGTSEQETQYF | TGTGCCAGCAGCCCTGGGACTAGCGAGCAAGAGACCCAGTACTTC | TRBJ2-5 | many | TRBD2 | TRBV11-3
CASSRRRVKREDNEQFF | TGTGCCAGCAGTCGACGGAGAGTGAAACGGGAAGACAATGAGCAGTTCTTC | TRBJ2-1 | few | - | TRBV12-3/TRBV12-4
CASRKLGDGTEAFF | TGCGCCAGCAGGAAGCTAGGAGATGGCACTGAAGCTTTCTTT | TRBJ1-1 | many | - | TRBV5-1
CATSTLGRELPEQYF | TGTGCCACCAGCACTCTAGGGCGGGAGCTCCCCGAGCAGTACTTC | TRBJ2-7 | many | TRBD2 | TRBV15
CSARAQSRGAKTSTDTQYF | TGCAGTGCTAGAGCCCAAAGTCGGGGAGCGAAAACTAGCACAGATACGCAGTATTTT | TRBJ2-3 | - | - | TRBV20-1
CASSLLPGQVSYNEQFF | TGTGCCAGCAGTCTCCTTCCGGGACAGGTCTCCTACAATGAGCAGTTCTTC | TRBJ2-1 | - | TRBD1 | TRBV11-2
CASSLWRDRPRGAKNIQYF | TGTGCCAGCAGTTTATGGCGAGACAGACCTAGAGGGGCCAAAAACATTCAGTACTTC | TRBJ2-4 | few | - | TRBV12-3/TRBV12-4
CSAVVTGDYGYTF | TGCAGTGCTGTAGTAACAGGGGACTATGGCTACACCTTC | TRBJ1-2 | medium-sized | TRBD1 | TRBV20-1